This TCR beta chain derives from a study of PD-1 blockade in classical Hodgkin lymphoma. Study information: Patients were treated with nivolumab at 3 mg/kg, and this was given intravenously every 2 weeks.

As to time point: cycle 4 day 1 (C4D1), after 6 weeks of nivolumab. Every one of the patients relapsed after autologous stem cell transplantation (brentuximab vedotin exposure was variable). The CDR3 is 17 residues long. CDR1 and CDR2 from the germline V gene are SGHRS and YFSETQ. V lost 0 bases and J lost 0, with 13 bases in between. Method: immunoSEQ multiplex PCR; TCRdb's copy keeps in-frame clones and lacks some. The sample lists approximately 19,000 clones, 65% to 80% seen once, with 20% in the top ten. Study-level findings and limits: Whereas CD4+ TCR diversity had risen significantly by C4D1, CD8+ TCR diversity had not. Healthy donors reportedly exceeded newly diagnosed patients in baseline TCR diversity.

Concerning this clone itself: The antigen is not known.

V is TRBV5-1 and J is TRBJ1-3; D call uncertain. The sequences come from peripheral blood mononuclear cells (PBMCs), collected before the fourth cycle of nivolumab. The sequence was collected from a human donor with classical Hodgkin lymphoma. CDR3 protein: CASSLDVRQISGNTIYF. Here the CDR3 DNA reads TGCGCCAGCAGCTTGGACGTCAGACAAATCTCTGGAAACACCATATATTTT. Variable domain in full (rest from reference TRBV5-1 and TRBJ1-3): KAGVTQTPRYLIKTRGQQVTLSCSPISGHRSVSWYQQTPGQGLQFLFEYFSETQRNKGNFPGRFSGRQFSNSRSEMNVSTLELGDSALYLCASSLDVRQISGNTIYFGEGSWLTVV.